Listed here are 32 T cell receptor beta chains from one sample, sequenced in a study of Tregs in tolerant kidney transplant recipients. The table came from immunoSEQ multiplex PCR; TCRdb's copy has only in-frame clones and leaves some out. The table has 100,000 to 150,000 clones, around nine tenths seen once. Input material: CD4+ T cells from blood. Source of these receptors: a human donor in good health.

The chain recombines TRBV11-2 with TRBJ1-1; D remains unclear. V was clipped by 7 bases and J by 0 bases, with 9 bases between them. This CDR3 contains 13 residues. CDR1 and CDR2 from the germline V gene are SGHAT and FQNNGV. In DNA, the CDR3 is TGTGCCAGCACCCAAACAGTGAACACTGAAGCTTTCTTT. It is translated as CASTQTVNTEAFF. The variable domain in full, with the rest retrieved from reference TRBV11-2 and TRBJ1-1, is EAGVAQSPRYKIIEKRQSVAFWCNPISGHATLYWYQQILGQGPKLLIQFQNNGVVDDSQLPKDRFSAERLKGVDSTLKIQPAKLEDSAVYLCASTQTVNTEAFFGQGTRLTVV.

The V call is TRBV7-9, the J call TRBJ2-1, with a tentative D call TRBD1 (5 bases). The CDR3 extends over 13 amino acids. Trimming removed 7 bases from V and 8 bases from J, with 15 bases in between. Germline V gene data show CDR1 as SEHNR and CDR2 as FQNEAQ (reference sequence). CDR3: CASTLWTRDEQFF. The CDR3 coding sequence is TGTGCCAGCACTTTATGGACACGCGATGAGCAGTTCTTC.

The chain combines TRBV19 with TRBJ2-1; D ambiguous. The CDR3 is 12 residues long. Germline assignment: CDR1 LNHDA and CDR2 SQIVND (reference sequence). The ends were cut back, 7 bases at V and 2 bases at J, with 6 bases in the middle. For the CDR3, the DNA is TGTGCCAGTAAAGCTACCTACAATGAGCAGTTCTTC. Translating gives CASKATYNEQFF.

The chain has TRBV18 and TRBJ2-3; D unresolved. V was trimmed by 2 bases and J by 2 bases, leaving 8 bases between them. Germline-derived CDR1 and CDR2 are KGHSH and LQKENI. The CDR3 runs to 14 residues. CDR3 in amino acids: CASSPRYATDTQYF. The CDR3 nucleotides read TGTGCCAGCTCACCAAGGTATGCCACAGATACGCAGTATTTT.

J is TRBJ1-1 and V is TRBV7-3; unclear D gene. Germline assignment: CDR1 SGHTA and CDR2 FQGTGA. The CDR3 extends over 13 amino acids. With 2 bases removed from V and 2 bases from J, the gap between germline ends came to 6 bases. The CDR3 protein is CASSLVGNTEAFF. CDR3 in DNA: TGTGCCAGCAGCTTAGTGGGTAACACTGAAGCTTTCTTT.

This chain connects TRBV5-1 to TRBJ1-1; a possible D gene is TRBD1 (5 bases). Trimming took 4 bases from V and 4 from J, leaving 20 bases between them. The CDR3 covers 16 residues. Germline V gene sequence: CDR1 SGHRS, CDR2 YFSETQ. CDR3 coding DNA: TGCGCCAGCAGCAGAGGGGCCACGGGGGAGGGCACTGAAGCTTTCTTT. This sequence encodes CASSRGATGEGTEAFF.

The chain uses TRBV2 and TRBJ2-3, with TRBD2 matching 8 bases. This CDR3 is built from 16 residues. The V gene end was trimmed by 1 base and the J gene end by 1 base; junction bases not matched to a gene: 4. From germline, CDR1 is SNHLY and CDR2 FYNNEI. The CDR3 DNA reads TGTGCCAGCAGTGAAGGCGGGACTAGACGCACAGATACGCAGTATTTT. Translating it yields CASSEGGTRRTDTQYF.

The V gene is TRBV2, the J gene TRBJ2-7, with D possibly being TRBD2 (5 bases). The V end was cut by 1 base, the J end by 2 bases, with 9 bases between. Germline-derived CDR1 and CDR2 are SNHLY and FYNNEI. CDR3 length: 14 residues. CDR3 loop: CASSEGTAPYEQYF. The CDR3 coding sequence is TGTGCCAGCAGTGAAGGGACTGCACCCTACGAGCAGTACTTC.

The chain joins TRBV19 to TRBJ2-4; 7 positions match TRBD1. Per germline, CDR1 LNHDA and CDR2 SQIVND (reference sequence). CDR3 size: 16 residues. V gave up 6 bases and J gave up 1 base; unmatched junction bases: 9. CDR3 loop: CASSDKGAQAKNIQYF. The DNA of the CDR3 is TGTGCCAGTAGCGATAAGGGGGCGCAGGCCAAAAACATTCAGTACTTC.

CDR3 sequence reads: CASSYGSIATNEKLFF. The CDR3 nucleotides are TGTGCCAGCAGTTACGGTTCGATAGCAACTAATGAAAAACTGTTTTTT. The genes are TRBV6-5 and TRBJ1-4; no reliable D call. With 2 bases removed from V and 0 bases from J, the gap between germline ends came to 10 bases. This CDR3 region has 16 residues. The germline V gene has CDR1 MNHEY and CDR2 SVGAGI.

The V call is TRBV6-6, the J call TRBJ2-1; a possible D gene is TRBD2 (5 bases). The CDR3 covers 12 residues. Per the germline V gene, CDR1 is MNHNY and CDR2 is SVGAGI (reference sequence). V lost 6 bases to trimming and J lost 9 bases, with 12 bases between them. The CDR3 sequence is CASRTGTPEQFF. The CDR3 bases are TGTGCCAGCAGGACGGGAACCCCTGAGCAGTTCTTC.

The chain recombines TRBV7-8 with TRBJ2-2; D is undetermined. Trimming stripped 2 bases from V and 4 bases from J, with 11 bases between. The CDR3 spans 15 residues. Germline V gene sequence: CDR1 SGHVS, CDR2 FQNEAQ. The DNA for the CDR3 is TGTGCCAGCAGCTTATGGCGATTTAGCACCGGGGAGCTGTTTTTT. This encodes CASSLWRFSTGELFF.

The chain recombines TRBV5-1 with TRBJ1-2; tentative D call: TRBD1 (6 bases). CDR1 SGHRS and CDR2 YFSETQ come from the germline V gene. CDR3 length: 14 residues. Trimming removed 0 bases from V and 7 bases from J, with 13 bases in between. The CDR3 DNA follows: TGCGCCAGCAGCTTGGGGGGGCTGGTTGGTGGCTACACCTTC. It translates to CASSLGGLVGGYTF.

The J gene is TRBJ2-1, the V gene TRBV5-6; D is possibly TRBD1 (5 bases). The CDR3 totals 17 residues. The germline CDR1 and CDR2 sequences are SGHDT and YYEEEE. V was shortened by 0 bases and J by 1 base, with 14 bases between the two germline ends. The CDR3 DNA is TGTGCCAGCAGCTTGGATGGTTTCAGGGCTTCCTACAATGAGCAGTTCTTC. This gives the protein CASSLDGFRASYNEQFF.

This chain links TRBV18 with TRBJ1-3, with TRBD1 matching over 10 bases. The ends lost 3 bases at V and 4 bases at J; junction bases unmatched: 6. This CDR3 contains 16 residues. Germline V gene sequence: CDR1 KGHSH, CDR2 LQKENI. The CDR3 is CASSPGTGERGNTIYF. The CDR3 DNA is TGTGCCAGCTCACCCGGGACAGGGGAAAGGGGAAACACCATATATTTT. Looking up the rest from reference TRBV18 and TRBJ1-3 gives the full variable domain: NAGVMQNPRHLVRRRGQEARLRCSPMKGHSHVYWYRQLPEEGLKFMVYLQKENIIDESGMPKERFSAEFPKEGPSILRIQQVVRGDSAAYFCASSPGTGERGNTIYFGEGSWLTVV.

The chain links TRBV2 to TRBJ1-1; the match to TRBD1 covers 8 bases. V gave up 2 bases and J gave up 3 bases; unmatched junction bases: 5. The CDR3 runs 15 residues. In germline, CDR1 is SNHLY, CDR2 FYNNEI. The CDR3 loop reads CASSESAGGYTEAFF. The CDR3 DNA reads TGTGCCAGCAGTGAAAGCGCAGGGGGCTACACTGAAGCTTTCTTT.

The chain has TRBV5-5 and TRBJ1-6, with D uncertain. Trimming stripped 4 bases from V and 7 bases from J, with 15 bases between. Per germline, CDR1 SGHKS and CDR2 YYEKEE (reference sequence). The CDR3 covers 15 residues. CDR3 sequence: CASSPPSRLNSPLHF. CDR3 bases: TGTGCCAGCAGCCCCCCGTCTCGCTTGAATTCACCCCTCCACTTT.

This chain joins TRBV15 and TRBJ2-7; 8 bases map to TRBD2. Germline trimming cut 1 base from V and 2 bases from J; bases unmatched to any gene: 4. Germline loops: CDR1 LNHNV, CDR2 YYDKDF (reference sequence). The CDR3 length is 15 residues. This CDR3 is CATSRGGGGPYEQYF. CDR3 sequence (DNA): TGTGCCACCAGCAGAGGGGGCGGGGGGCCCTACGAGCAGTACTTC.

This clone was seen only once. As DNA, the CDR3 is TGTGCCAGCAGCTTAATGGGGACAGGGAGCTACGAGCAGTACTTC. It encodes CASSLMGTGSYEQYF. The chain links TRBV7-3 to TRBJ2-7; TRBD1 matches at 9 bases. The V gene end was trimmed by 1 base and the J gene end by 3 bases; junction bases not matched to a gene: 4. The CDR3 consists of 15 residues. Germline CDR1 reads SGHTA; CDR2 reads FQGTGA.

V and J are TRBV27 and TRBJ1-5; 9 bases map to TRBD1. The CDR3 is 17 residues long. The V segment lost 4 bases and the J segment 9 bases; nucleotides outside the gene matches: 16. Germline V lookup: CDR1 MNHEY, CDR2 SMNVEV (reference sequence). The CDR3 DNA sequence: TGTGCCAGCAGTTCCCGACAGGGGGAGGGTAATGAGCCGCCCCAGCATTTT. This translates into CASSSRQGEGNEPPQHF.

This chain joins TRBV5-1 and TRBJ2-5; 10 nucleotides match TRBD2. Germline trimming cut 2 bases from V and 5 bases from J; bases unmatched to any gene: 12. The CDR3 is 17 residues long. Looked up from germline, CDR1 is SGHRS and CDR2 is YFSETQ. As DNA, the CDR3 is TGCGCCAGCAGCTTAGAAGCGGGGGGGCCCCTTGGGGAGACCCAGTACTTC. This translates into CASSLEAGGPLGETQYF.

This chain links TRBV10-1 with TRBJ1-1, with 8 nucleotides matching TRBD1. Germline V gene data show CDR1 as WNHNN and CDR2 as SYGVQD (reference sequence). This CDR3 is 16 amino acids long. The ends lost 4 bases at V and 0 bases at J; junction bases unmatched: 7. The CDR3 bases are TGCGCCAGCAGTGTTAACGCAGGGGGCTTGAACACTGAAGCTTTCTTT. As protein: CASSVNAGGLNTEAFF.

J is TRBJ2-7 and V is TRBV14; no clear D. Trimming shortened V by 0 bases and J by 4 bases, and 19 bases separated the two germline ends. From germline, CDR1 is SGHDN and CDR2 FVKESK. This CDR3 has 17 amino acids. The CDR3 bases are TGTGCCAGCAGCCAAGAGACCAAACAAGTCCTCGGGTACGAGCAGTACTTC. Encoded protein: CASSQETKQVLGYEQYF.

The V call is TRBV27, the J call TRBJ1-4, with D hard to call. CDR1 and CDR2 from the germline V gene are MNHEY and SMNVEV (reference sequence). The CDR3 sequence is 14 residues long. V gave up 6 bases and J gave up 5 bases, with 13 bases separating them. This CDR3 is CASSLVIGNEKLFF. The CDR3 DNA is TGTGCCAGCAGCCTAGTCATAGGGAATGAAAAACTGTTTTTT.

The chain links TRBV6-5 to TRBJ1-4, with D possibly matching TRBD1 (5 bases). The CDR3 is 15 amino acids. V gave up 7 bases and J gave up 5 bases, with 17 bases separating them. CDR1 and CDR2 (germline): MNHEY, SVGAGI. As DNA, the CDR3 is TGTGCCAGCACTTCCGCCAGGGTTGCCAATGAAAAACTGTTTTTT. Its protein product is CASTSARVANEKLFF.

The chain is built from TRBV27 and TRBJ2-1, with TRBD2 matching 10 bases. V was clipped by 0 bases and J by 9 bases; unmatched bases: 8. The germline CDR1 and CDR2 sequences are MNHEY and SMNVEV (reference sequence). This CDR3 has 16 amino acids. CDR3 sequence (DNA): TGTGCCAGCAGTTTATCAGCTAGCGGGAGTACTGGTGAGCAGTTCTTC. Residues: CASSLSASGSTGEQFF.

V usage is TRBV6-1 and J usage is TRBJ1-1; 11 nucleotides match TRBD1. CDR1 is MNHNS and CDR2 is SASEGT in the germline V gene. J gave up 5 bases and V 3 bases, and 5 bases lay outside the gene matches. CDR3 length: 15 amino acids. CDR3 loop: CASSDWGQGGTEAFF. As DNA, the CDR3 is TGTGCCAGCAGTGATTGGGGACAGGGGGGAACTGAAGCTTTCTTT.

This clone was seen just once. The chain employs TRBV2 and TRBJ2-7; a weak D match, TRBD1 (6 bases). Trimming pared 5 bases from V and 0 bases from J, leaving 14 bases between. The length of the CDR3 is 15 residues. CDR1 SNHLY and CDR2 FYNNEI come from the germline V gene. CDR3 sequence reads: CASSPPGHLSYEQYF. The DNA for the CDR3 is TGTGCCAGCAGTCCTCCGGGACACCTCTCCTACGAGCAGTACTTC.

A single count supports this clone. V and J are TRBV10-3 and TRBJ1-3; 8 nucleotides agree with TRBD1. CDR1 ENHRY and CDR2 SYGVKD come from the germline V gene. This CDR3 has 14 amino acids. The junction had 8 bases not matched to a gene; V was cut back by 10 bases and J by 3 bases. The CDR3 protein is CASCRGLDGNTIYF. CDR3 nucleotide sequence: TGTGCCAGCTGCAGGGGGCTGGATGGAAACACCATATATTTT.

The rearrangement joins TRBV18 to TRBJ2-7; D uncertain. V was clipped by 3 bases and J by 5 bases, with 14 bases between them. Germline loops: CDR1 KGHSH, CDR2 LQKENI. This CDR3 region has 14 residues. The CDR3 sequence is CASSPFRPDDEQYF. Written as DNA, the CDR3 is TGTGCCAGCTCACCCTTTAGGCCGGACGACGAGCAGTACTTC. Drawing the rest from reference TRBV18 and TRBJ2-7, the complete variable domain is NAGVMQNPRHLVRRRGQEARLRCSPMKGHSHVYWYRQLPEEGLKFMVYLQKENIIDESGMPKERFSAEFPKEGPSILRIQQVVRGDSAAYFCASSPFRPDDEQYFGPGTRLTVT.

This clone has only a few counts. V is TRBV4-1 and J is TRBJ2-7; D may be TRBD1 (6 bases). Trimming removed 0 bases at V and 4 bases at J, with 13 bases between. Germline V gene sequence: CDR1 MGHRA, CDR2 YSYEKL. This CDR3 contains 15 residues. In nucleotides, the CDR3 is TGCGCCAGCAGCCAAGATTGGGGGCTTTCGTACGAGCAGTACTTC. It is translated as CASSQDWGLSYEQYF.

This rearrangement joins TRBV7-2 to TRBJ2-1, with 9 bases fitting TRBD2. This CDR3 has 17 amino acids. Losses at the gene ends were 5 bases for V and 3 bases for J; bases not matched to a gene: 11. Germline V gene sequence: CDR1 SGHTA, CDR2 FQGNSA. Written as DNA, the CDR3 is TGTGCCAGCAGCCCGAGAGCGGGAGGCCTCCTCTACAATGAGCAGTTCTTC. Translation gives CASSPRAGGLLYNEQFF.